This TCR beta chain was obtained from a study of T cell responses to AZD1222 COVID-19 vaccine. Whole-study findings and limits: At study baseline, merely a handful of AZD1222 recipients were seropositive. Epitopes outside B.1.351 and B.1.1.7 mutated regions reportedly drew nearly half of spike TCRs.

This clone was seen just once. Its specificity is not known. CDR1 and CDR2 (germline): SGHDT, YYEEEE. This CDR3 has 13 amino acids. Between the trimmed V and J ends, which lost 0 bases and 10 bases, there was a span of 12 bases. Investigators merged groups given second doses at roughly 4 or roughly 12 weeks. This table comes from immunoSEQ multiplex PCR, and its TCRdb copy is limited to in-frame clones, with some not included. The sample includes approximately 72,000 clones, about nine tenths of them seen just once. V usage is TRBV5-6 and J usage is TRBJ2-3, with D possibly matching TRBD2 (6 bases). This TCR was sampled from an adult who received the AZD1222 COVID-19 vaccine. Specimen: peripheral blood, collected 28 days after the second AZD1222 dose. CDR3 coding DNA: TGTGCCAGCAGCTTGGTGGGGGGTCTCGCGCAGTATTTT. As protein: CASSLVGGLAQYF.